The 21 T cell receptor beta chains presented below share a single source sample, sequenced in a study of blood T cell repertoires in COVID-19. The protocol was immunoSEQ multiplex PCR, while the TCRdb copy is restricted to in-frame clones and leaves out a portion. The sample includes hundreds of thousands of clones, roughly 90% of them seen just once. The sequenced material came from peripheral blood. These receptors all come from a woman in her twenties or thirties with COVID-19, enrolled during active disease.

Remarks on this clone: The same CDR3 can be traced to other DNA sequences in this sample. The chain has TRBV7-9 and TRBJ2-4, with D possibly TRBD1 on 6 matching bases. Germline V gene data show CDR1 as SEHNR and CDR2 as FQNEAQ (reference sequence). This CDR3 is built from 14 residues. Deletions cut 3 bases from V and 1 base from J, with 7 bases between. CDR3 sequence: CASSLGAAKNIQYF. The CDR3 DNA reads TGTGCCAGCAGCTTGGGGGCGGCCAAAAACATTCAGTACTTC.

The V and J genes are TRBV5-1 and TRBJ2-1; TRBD1 matches 10 bases. V was pared by 0 bases and J by 4 bases, with 1 base of the junction left unmatched. The CDR3 is made up of 15 amino acids. Germline loops: CDR1 SGHRS, CDR2 YFSETQ. The CDR3: CASSLEGQGYNEQFF. The CDR3 DNA follows: TGCGCCAGCAGCTTGGAGGGACAGGGGTACAATGAGCAGTTCTTC.

The gene calls are TRBV11-2 and TRBJ2-3; 9 nucleotides line up with TRBD2. Trimming took 5 bases from V and 2 from J; bases not matched to a gene: 5. Per the germline V gene, CDR1 is SGHAT and CDR2 is FQNNGV. The CDR3 covers 15 residues. The CDR3 here is CASSTSGHPTDTQYF. CDR3 nucleotide sequence: TGTGCCAGCAGCACTAGCGGGCACCCCACAGATACGCAGTATTTT. The full variable domain, its missing parts supplied by reference TRBV11-2 and TRBJ2-3, is EAGVAQSPRYKIIEKRQSVAFWCNPISGHATLYWYQQILGQGPKLLIQFQNNGVVDDSQLPKDRFSAERLKGVDSTLKIQPAKLEDSAVYLCASSTSGHPTDTQYFGPGTRLTVL.

This clone was seen once. This chain links TRBV12-3 or TRBV12-4 with TRBJ2-5; a possible D gene is TRBD1 (5 bases). V lost 3 bases to trimming and J lost 5 bases, with 10 bases between them. The CDR3 runs to 13 residues. For the CDR3, the DNA is TGTGCCAGCAGTTTGCAAGGGGTGGAGACCCAGTACTTC. It translates to CASSLQGVETQYF.

The V gene is TRBV11-2, the J gene TRBJ2-1; no definite D call. Germline CDR1 reads SGHAT; CDR2 reads FQNNGV. The CDR3 is made up of 13 amino acids. The germline V and J ends were trimmed by 5 bases and 10 bases, with 15 bases remaining between them. For the CDR3, the DNA is TGTGCCAGCAGCCCATTTCACTACCGGGAGCAGTTCTTC. It is translated as CASSPFHYREQFF.

The chain employs TRBV7-8 and TRBJ2-3, with D perhaps TRBD1 (6 bases). V lost 6 bases and J lost 4, with 14 bases in between. This CDR3 spans 14 amino acids. Germline V gene data show CDR1 as SGHVS and CDR2 as FQNEAQ. CDR3 loop: CASRGARSPDTQYF. In DNA form, the CDR3 reads TGTGCCAGCAGGGGGGCCCGGAGCCCAGATACGCAGTATTTT.

The genes are TRBV10-1 and TRBJ2-7; no reliable D call. The V gene's germline CDR1 is WNHNN and CDR2 SYGVQD (reference sequence). This CDR3 is built from 13 residues. Trimming pared 4 bases from V and 4 bases from J, leaving 11 bases between. In DNA form, the CDR3 reads TGCGCCAGCAGTGGTCAGAACGGGTACGAGCAGTACTTC. Its protein is CASSGQNGYEQYF.

In nucleotides, the CDR3 is TGTGCCAGCAGCCGGGACAGGGGAAGGACAGATACGCAGTATTTT. This translates into CASSRDRGRTDTQYF. The rearrangement uses TRBV7-2 and TRBJ2-3, with 10 bases matching TRBD1. The CDR3 extends over 15 amino acids. J gave up 3 bases and V 5 bases, and 5 bases lay outside the gene matches. The germline V gene encodes CDR1 SGHTA and CDR2 FQGNSA.

The gene calls are TRBV14 and TRBJ1-1; no clear D. This CDR3 spans 15 amino acids. V dropped 5 bases and J dropped 3 bases, with 16 bases sitting between them. CDR1 and CDR2 (germline): SGHDN, FVKESK. The CDR3 DNA follows: TGTGCCAGCAGCGCACAGACCTGGCGCTACACTGAAGCTTTCTTT. It translates to CASSAQTWRYTEAFF.

This clone has just one count. V is TRBV7-3 and J is TRBJ2-3; 9 bases fit TRBD2. Germline V gives CDR1 SGHTA, CDR2 FQGTGA. The CDR3 consists of 13 residues. J was trimmed by 9 bases and V by 1 base; bases with no gene match: 2. In nucleotides, the CDR3 is TGTGCCAGCAGCTTAAGTGGGACTAGCACGCAGTATTTT. Amino acids: CASSLSGTSTQYF.

The chain joins TRBV10-2 to TRBJ1-6; no definite D call. Germline V CDR1 and CDR2: WSHSY, SAAADI. This CDR3 spans 14 amino acids. V lost 4 bases and J lost 8, with 12 bases in between. The CDR3 region is CASSARAKYSPLHF. In nucleotides, the CDR3 is TGCGCCAGCAGTGCGAGGGCAAAGTATTCACCCCTCCACTTT.

This clone occurred a few times. The sample holds other DNA sequences that translate to the same CDR3. The CDR3 DNA is TGTGCCAGCAGTTTATCTGGACAGGGCTATGGCTACACCTTC. This sequence encodes CASSLSGQGYGYTF. V usage is TRBV27 and J usage is TRBJ1-2, with 8 bases that match TRBD1. Germline CDR1 reads MNHEY; CDR2 reads SMNVEV (reference sequence). The CDR3 runs to 14 residues. V gave up 0 bases and J gave up 4 bases; unmatched junction bases: 1.

This chain connects TRBV19 to TRBJ1-2; the D gene is possibly TRBD1 (5 bases). Deletions cut 3 bases from V and 7 bases from J, with 15 bases between. CDR3 length: 14 residues. Looked up from germline, CDR1 is LNHDA and CDR2 is SQIVND (reference sequence). CDR3 residues: CASSIRQGGSGYTF. In nucleotides, the CDR3 is TGTGCCAGTAGTATTCGGCAGGGAGGGTCTGGCTACACCTTC. Using reference TRBV19 and TRBJ1-2 for the parts outside the CDR3, the full variable domain is DGGITQSPKYLFRKEGQNVTLSCEQNLNHDAMYWYRQDPGQGLRLIYYSQIVNDFQKGDIAEGYSVSREKKESFPLTVTSAQKNPTAFYLCASSIRQGGSGYTFGSGTRLTVV.

The chain employs TRBV5-1 and TRBJ1-1, with 8 bases matching TRBD1. J was trimmed by 7 bases and V by 0 bases; bases with no gene match: 8. The CDR3 has 15 residues. CDR1 is SGHRS, CDR2 YFSETQ, per germline. CDR3 loop: CASSLAQGARGEAFF. The CDR3 bases are TGCGCCAGCAGCTTGGCTCAGGGGGCGCGGGGTGAAGCTTTCTTT.

The gene calls are TRBV9 and TRBJ1-5; tentative D call: TRBD1 (6 bases). The CDR3 extends over 14 amino acids. V gave up 2 bases and J gave up 1 base, with 7 bases separating them. Germline V lookup: CDR1 SGDLS, CDR2 YYNGEE. The CDR3 loop reads CASSVGASNQPQHF. The CDR3 DNA follows: TGTGCCAGCAGCGTGGGGGCCAGCAATCAGCCCCAGCATTTT.

The rearrangement joins TRBV6-1 to TRBJ2-5; 9 nucleotides match TRBD2. The germline gives CDR1 MNHNS, CDR2 SASEGT. V lost 2 bases to trimming and J lost 2 bases; unmatched junction nucleotides: 3. The CDR3 runs 15 residues. The CDR3 is CASSESSGTQETQYF. CDR3 bases: TGTGCCAGCAGTGAATCTAGCGGGACACAAGAGACCCAGTACTTC.

This chain connects TRBV27 to TRBJ2-3, with D hard to call. Trimming took 6 bases from V and 7 from J, leaving 11 bases between them. Germline V gene lookup returns CDR1 MNHEY and CDR2 SMNVEV (reference sequence). The CDR3 is 12 amino acids. The CDR3 region is CASSPAGYTQYF. The CDR3, as DNA: TGTGCCAGCAGCCCGGCCGGGTATACGCAGTATTTT.

On this clone itself: The sample contains more than one DNA sequence encoding this CDR3. The V gene is TRBV6-5, the J gene TRBJ1-5; 8 bases are a match to TRBD1. The CDR3 contains 14 residues. The germline gives CDR1 MNHEY, CDR2 SVGAGI. V shed 4 bases and J 3 bases; nucleotides not matched to a gene: 2. The CDR3 is CASSSTGANQPQHF. The DNA of the CDR3 is TGTGCCAGCAGTTCGACAGGGGCCAATCAGCCCCAGCATTTT.

The chain links TRBV2 to TRBJ2-3, with no clear D. The V and J ends lost 5 bases and 5 bases respectively, with 5 bases between them. The CDR3 is 11 residues long. CDR1 is SNHLY, CDR2 FYNNEI, per germline. CDR3 region: CASSPLDTQYF. DNA of the CDR3: TGTGCCAGCAGTCCCTTAGATACGCAGTATTTT.

This chain connects TRBV4-1 to TRBJ1-2; D remains ambiguous. V lost 0 bases and J 0 bases, leaving 5 bases between the germline ends. Germline V lookup: CDR1 MGHRA, CDR2 YSYEKL. The CDR3 is 14 amino acids. The CDR3 reads CASSQDRSNYGYTF. The CDR3, as DNA: TGCGCCAGCAGCCAAGACAGATCTAACTATGGCTACACCTTC.

Written as DNA, the CDR3 is TGTGCCACCAGTGATTTGGGACAACGAAATGAGCAGTTCTTC. Its translation: CATSDLGQRNEQFF. V and J are TRBV24-1 and TRBJ2-1, with TRBD1 as a possible D gene (5 bases). The germline gives CDR1 KGHDR, CDR2 SFDVKD. Trimming removed 0 bases from V and 7 bases from J, with 9 bases in between. The CDR3 extends over 14 amino acids.